This T cell receptor beta chain was retrieved from a study of tumor-infiltrating lymphocytes in primary liver carcinoma. Study context: In every tissue type, samples returned a similar yield of roughly 3.65 to 7.5 million productive TCRbeta reads.

The table lists this clonotype with many counts. The antigen is not known. The investigators made TCR beta cDNA from roughly 0.55 ug total RNA, using a constant-region primer. Slightly modified ARM-PCR with three nested multiplex PCR rounds yielded TCR beta libraries. The two initial PCR rounds, roughly 9 cycles each, used TRBV1-TRBV30 forward and C-beta reverse primers. TCRdb re-called the multiplex PCR reads with MiXCR, one entry per CDR3 protein. The sample holds hundreds of thousands of distinct CDR3 sequences, 55% to 65% seen once. Study observations and caveats: In the absence of sorting, bulk samples left CD4+ and CD8+ repertoires uncompared.

The CDR3 sequence is 14 residues long. Germline values: CDR1 SQVTM, CDR2 ANQGSEA. Trimming pared 1 base from V and 6 bases from J, leaving 15 bases between. Germline DNA was also extracted, and blood RNA derived from unsorted whole blood. Surgery was preceded by the collection of about 4 milliliters of peripheral blood. The specimen was peripheral blood. The receptor comes from a man aged 40-50 years with primary liver carcinoma and hepatitis B virus infection. This chain joins TRBV29-1 and TRBJ1-2, with a weak D call TRBD1 (5 bases). The CDR3 sequence: CSVEAEEGVDGYTF. CDR3 nucleotides: TGCAGCGTTGAAGCGGAAGAAGGGGTGGATGGCTACACCTTC.